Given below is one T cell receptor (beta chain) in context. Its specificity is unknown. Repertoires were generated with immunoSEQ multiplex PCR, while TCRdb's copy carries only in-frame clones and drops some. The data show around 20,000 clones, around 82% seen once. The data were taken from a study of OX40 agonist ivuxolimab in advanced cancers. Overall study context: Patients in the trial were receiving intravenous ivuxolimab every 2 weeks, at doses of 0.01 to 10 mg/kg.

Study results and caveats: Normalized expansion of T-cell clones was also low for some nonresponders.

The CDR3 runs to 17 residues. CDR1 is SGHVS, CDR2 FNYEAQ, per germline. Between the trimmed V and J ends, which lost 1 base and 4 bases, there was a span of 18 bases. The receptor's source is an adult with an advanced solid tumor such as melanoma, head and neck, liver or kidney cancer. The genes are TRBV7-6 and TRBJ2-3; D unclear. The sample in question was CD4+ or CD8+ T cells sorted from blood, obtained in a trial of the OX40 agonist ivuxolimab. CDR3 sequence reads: CASSLGRNAGVPDTQYF. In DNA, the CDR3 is TGTGCCAGCAGCTTAGGACGAAACGCAGGAGTTCCAGATACGCAGTATTTT.